This T cell receptor (beta chain) appears in the sequencing data of a study of cytomegalovirus exposure and HLA in healthy donors. Study context: The 120 or so validation repertoires used the same platform as the roughly 670 first-cohort repertoires, a later analysis reported. General study results and limits: Confirmation was obtained in vitro that a few CMV-associated chains are specific for CMV antigens. Reportedly, cytomegalovirus status was diagnosed with high sensitivity and specificity.

Sequenced by immunoSEQ multiplex PCR; TCRdb stores in-frame clones only, minus some. The sample lists about 110,000 clones; 88% were seen once. Remarks on this clone: Its cognate antigen is unknown.

Among the 110 or so subjects of the validation cohort, separate from the roughly 650-subject first cohort, were the donors. The germline gives CDR1 GTSNPN, CDR2 SVGIG (reference sequence). CDR3 length equals 15 residues. J was trimmed by 7 bases and V by 4 bases; bases with no gene match: 11. The chain recombines TRBV30 with TRBJ2-1; 9 nucleotides align to TRBD2. The sequenced sample consisted of PBMCs. The origin of this receptor is a woman in her twenties or thirties in good health and CMV-seropositive. This CDR3 reads CAWIIGGRAGNEQFF. The CDR3 DNA sequence: TGTGCCTGGATCATCGGCGGGAGGGCAGGAAATGAGCAGTTCTTC.